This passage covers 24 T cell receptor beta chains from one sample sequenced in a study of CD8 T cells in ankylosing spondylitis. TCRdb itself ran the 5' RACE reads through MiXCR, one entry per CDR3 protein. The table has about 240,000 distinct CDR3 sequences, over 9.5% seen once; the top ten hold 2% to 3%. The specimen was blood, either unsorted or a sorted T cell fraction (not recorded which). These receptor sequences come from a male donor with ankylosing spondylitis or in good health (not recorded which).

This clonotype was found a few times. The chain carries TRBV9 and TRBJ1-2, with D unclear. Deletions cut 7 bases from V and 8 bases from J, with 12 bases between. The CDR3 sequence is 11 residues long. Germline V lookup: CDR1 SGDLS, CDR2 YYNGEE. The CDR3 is CASGDTIGYTF. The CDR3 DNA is TGTGCCAGCGGTGATACTATAGGCTACACCTTC.

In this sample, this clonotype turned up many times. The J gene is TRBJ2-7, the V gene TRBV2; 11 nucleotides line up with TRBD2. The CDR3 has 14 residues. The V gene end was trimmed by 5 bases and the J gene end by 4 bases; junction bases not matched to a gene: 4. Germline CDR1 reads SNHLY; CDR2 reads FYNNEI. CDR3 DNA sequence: TGTGCCAGCAGTCGAGGGACTAGCGGATACGAGCAGTACTTC. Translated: CASSRGTSGYEQYF.

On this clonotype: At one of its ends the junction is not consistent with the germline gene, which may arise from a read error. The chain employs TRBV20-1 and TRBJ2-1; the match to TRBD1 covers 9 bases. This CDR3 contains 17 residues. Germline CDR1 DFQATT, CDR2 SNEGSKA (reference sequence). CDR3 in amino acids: CSARTTGGNNSYNEQFF. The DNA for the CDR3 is TGCAGCGCTAGAACGACAGGGGGAAACAACTCCTACAATGAGCAGTTCTTC.

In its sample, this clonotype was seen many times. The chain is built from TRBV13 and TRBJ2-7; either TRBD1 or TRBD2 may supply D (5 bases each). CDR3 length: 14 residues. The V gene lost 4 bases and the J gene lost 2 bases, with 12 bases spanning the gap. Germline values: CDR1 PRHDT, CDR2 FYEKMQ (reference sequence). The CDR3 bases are TGTGCCAGCAGCTCCTCCGGGACCCCCTACGAGCAGTACTTC. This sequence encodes CASSSSGTPYEQYF.

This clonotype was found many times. CDR3 protein: CASSLGPGSGANVLTF. CDR3 nucleotide sequence: TGCGCCAGCAGCTTGGGTCCAGGCTCTGGGGCCAACGTCCTGACTTTC. The V gene is TRBV5-1, the J gene TRBJ2-6; no firm D call. CDR1 and CDR2 (germline): SGHRS, YFSETQ. The CDR3 contains 16 residues. V lost 0 bases and J lost 0, with 7 bases in between.

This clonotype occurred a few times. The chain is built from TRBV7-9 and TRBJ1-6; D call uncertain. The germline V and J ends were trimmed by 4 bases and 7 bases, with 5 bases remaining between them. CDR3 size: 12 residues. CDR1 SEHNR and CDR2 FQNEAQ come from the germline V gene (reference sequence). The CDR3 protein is CASSYENSPLHF. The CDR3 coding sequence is TGTGCCAGCAGCTATGAGAATTCACCCCTCCACTTT.

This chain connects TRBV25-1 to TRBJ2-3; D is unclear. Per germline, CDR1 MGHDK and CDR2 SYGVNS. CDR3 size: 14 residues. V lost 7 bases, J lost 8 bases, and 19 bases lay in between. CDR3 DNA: TGTGCCAGCACGTCGGATGATTATCAAGCTACGCAGTATTTT. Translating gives CASTSDDYQATQYF.

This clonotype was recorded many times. The CDR3 coding sequence is TGTGCCAGCAGCCAAGAGGGTAGCGGCTACGAGCAGTACTTC. The encoded protein is CASSQEGSGYEQYF. The chain links TRBV14 to TRBJ2-7, with TRBD2 as a possible D gene (6 bases). Trimming stripped 0 bases from V and 3 bases from J, with 9 bases between. Germline CDR1 SGHDN, CDR2 FVKESK. CDR3 length: 14 residues. The full variable domain, its missing parts supplied by reference TRBV14 and TRBJ2-7, is EAGVTQFPSHSVIEKGQTVTLRCDPISGHDNLYWYRRVMGKEIKFLLHFVKESKQDESGMPNNRFLAERTGGTYSTLKVQPAELEDSGVYFCASSQEGSGYEQYFGPGTRLTVT.

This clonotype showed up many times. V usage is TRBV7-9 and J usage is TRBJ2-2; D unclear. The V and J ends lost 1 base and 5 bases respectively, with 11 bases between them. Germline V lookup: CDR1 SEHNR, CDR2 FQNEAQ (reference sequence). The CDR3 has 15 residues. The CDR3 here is CASSLGTGETGELFF. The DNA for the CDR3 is TGTGCCAGCAGCTTAGGGACGGGCGAGACCGGGGAGCTGTTTTTT.

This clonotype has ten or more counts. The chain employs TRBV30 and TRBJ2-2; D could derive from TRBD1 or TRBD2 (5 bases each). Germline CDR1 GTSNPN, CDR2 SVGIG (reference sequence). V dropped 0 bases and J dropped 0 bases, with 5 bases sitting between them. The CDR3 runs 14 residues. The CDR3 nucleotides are TGTGCCTGGAGTGTGGGACCGAACACCGGGGAGCTGTTTTTT. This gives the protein CAWSVGPNTGELFF.

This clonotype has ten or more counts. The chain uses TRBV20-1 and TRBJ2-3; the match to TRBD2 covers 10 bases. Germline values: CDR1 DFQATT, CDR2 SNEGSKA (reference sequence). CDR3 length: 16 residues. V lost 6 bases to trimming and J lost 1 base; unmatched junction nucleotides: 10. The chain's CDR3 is CSATGTSETRTDTQYF. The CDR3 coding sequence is TGCAGTGCAACCGGGACTAGCGAGACCCGCACAGATACGCAGTATTTT.

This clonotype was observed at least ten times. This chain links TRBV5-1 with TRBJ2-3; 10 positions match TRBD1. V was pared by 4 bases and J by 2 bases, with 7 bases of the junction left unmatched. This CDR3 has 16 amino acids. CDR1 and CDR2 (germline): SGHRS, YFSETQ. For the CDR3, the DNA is TGCGCCAGCAGCCCAGGGACAGGGGCATTCACAGATACGCAGTATTTT. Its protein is CASSPGTGAFTDTQYF.

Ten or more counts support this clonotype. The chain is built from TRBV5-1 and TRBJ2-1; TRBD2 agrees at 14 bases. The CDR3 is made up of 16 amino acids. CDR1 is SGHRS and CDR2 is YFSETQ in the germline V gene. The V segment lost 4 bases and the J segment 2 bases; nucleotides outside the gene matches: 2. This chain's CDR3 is CASSTGLAGAYNEQFF. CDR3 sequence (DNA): TGCGCCAGCAGCACGGGACTAGCGGGAGCCTACAATGAGCAGTTCTTC. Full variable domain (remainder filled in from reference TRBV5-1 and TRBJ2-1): KAGVTQTPRYLIKTRGQQVTLSCSPISGHRSVSWYQQTPGQGLQFLFEYFSETQRNKGNFPGRFSGRQFSNSRSEMNVSTLELGDSALYLCASSTGLAGAYNEQFFGPGTRLTVL.

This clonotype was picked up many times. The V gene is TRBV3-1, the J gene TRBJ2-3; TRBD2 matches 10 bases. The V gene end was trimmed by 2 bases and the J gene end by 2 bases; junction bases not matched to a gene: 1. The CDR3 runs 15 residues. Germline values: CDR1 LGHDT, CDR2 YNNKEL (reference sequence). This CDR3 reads CASSQTSGNTDTQYF. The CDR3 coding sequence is TGTGCCAGCAGCCAAACTAGCGGGAACACAGATACGCAGTATTTT.

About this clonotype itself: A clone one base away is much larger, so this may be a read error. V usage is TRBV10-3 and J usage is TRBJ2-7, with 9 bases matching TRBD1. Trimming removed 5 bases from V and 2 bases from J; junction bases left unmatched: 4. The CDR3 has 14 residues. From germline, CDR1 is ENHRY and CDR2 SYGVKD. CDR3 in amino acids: CAISSGDRAYEQYF. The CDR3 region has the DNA TGTGCCATCAGTTCAGGGGACAGGGCCTACGAGCAGTACTTC.

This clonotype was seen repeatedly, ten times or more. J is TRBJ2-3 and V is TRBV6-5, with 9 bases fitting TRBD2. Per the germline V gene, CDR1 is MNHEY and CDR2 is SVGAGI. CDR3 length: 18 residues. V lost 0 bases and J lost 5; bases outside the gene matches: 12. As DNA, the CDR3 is TGTGCCAGCAGTTACTCGGTCTTAGCGGGAGAGCAAGGAGATACGCAGTATTTT. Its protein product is CASSYSVLAGEQGDTQYF.

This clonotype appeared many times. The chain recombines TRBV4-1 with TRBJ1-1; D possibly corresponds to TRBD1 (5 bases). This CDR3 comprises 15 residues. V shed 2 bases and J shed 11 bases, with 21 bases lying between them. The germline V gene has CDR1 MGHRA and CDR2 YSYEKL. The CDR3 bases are TGCGCCAGCAGCCAAAGCCACGGGGAAGACGGGGGGGCTTTCTTT. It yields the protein CASSQSHGEDGGAFF.

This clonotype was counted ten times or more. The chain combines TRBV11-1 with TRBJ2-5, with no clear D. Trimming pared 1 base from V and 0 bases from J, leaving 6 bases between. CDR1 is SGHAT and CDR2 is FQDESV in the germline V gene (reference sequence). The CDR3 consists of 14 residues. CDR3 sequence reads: CASSLDKYQETQYF. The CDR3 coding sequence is TGTGCCAGCAGCTTAGACAAGTACCAAGAGACCCAGTACTTC.

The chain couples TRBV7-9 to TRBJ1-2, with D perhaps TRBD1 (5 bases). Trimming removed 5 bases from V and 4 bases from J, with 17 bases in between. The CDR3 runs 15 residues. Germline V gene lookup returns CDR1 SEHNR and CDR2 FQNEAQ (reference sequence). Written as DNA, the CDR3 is TGTGCCAGCAGCCCGACCGGGACGGTTTTCTATGGCTACACCTTC. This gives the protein CASSPTGTVFYGYTF. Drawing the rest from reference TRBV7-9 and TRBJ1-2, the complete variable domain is DTGVSQNPRHKITKRGQNVTFRCDPISEHNRLYWYRQTLGQGPEFLTYFQNEAQLEKSRLLSDRFSAERPKGSFSTLEIQRTEQGDSAMYLCASSPTGTVFYGYTFGSGTRLTVV.

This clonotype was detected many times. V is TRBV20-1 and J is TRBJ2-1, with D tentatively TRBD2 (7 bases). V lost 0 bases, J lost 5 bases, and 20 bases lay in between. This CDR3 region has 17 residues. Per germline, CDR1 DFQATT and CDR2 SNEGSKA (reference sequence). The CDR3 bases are TGCAGTGCTAGAGACTTGGATAGGGGGGGTATCCACAATGAGCAGTTCTTC. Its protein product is CSARDLDRGGIHNEQFF.

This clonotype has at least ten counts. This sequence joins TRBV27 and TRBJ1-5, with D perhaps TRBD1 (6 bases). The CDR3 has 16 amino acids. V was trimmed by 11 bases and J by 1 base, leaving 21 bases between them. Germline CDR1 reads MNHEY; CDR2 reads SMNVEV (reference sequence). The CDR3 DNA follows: TGTGCCGCGGGGTACCCGGCCGGGACAAGCAATCAGCCCCAGCATTTT. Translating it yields CAAGYPAGTSNQPQHF.

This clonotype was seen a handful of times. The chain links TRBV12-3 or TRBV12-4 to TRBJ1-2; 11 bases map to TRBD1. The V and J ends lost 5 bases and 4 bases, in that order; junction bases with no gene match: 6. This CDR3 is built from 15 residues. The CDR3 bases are TGTGCCAGCAGTCCCCCCGGACAGGGGGCCTATGGCTACACCTTC. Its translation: CASSPPGQGAYGYTF.

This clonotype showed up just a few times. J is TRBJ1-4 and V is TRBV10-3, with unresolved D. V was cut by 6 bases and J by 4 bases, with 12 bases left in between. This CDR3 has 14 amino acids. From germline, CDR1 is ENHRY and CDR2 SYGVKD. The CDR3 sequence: CAISRTEFNEKLFF. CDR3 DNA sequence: TGTGCCATCAGCCGGACGGAGTTTAATGAAAAACTGTTTTTT.

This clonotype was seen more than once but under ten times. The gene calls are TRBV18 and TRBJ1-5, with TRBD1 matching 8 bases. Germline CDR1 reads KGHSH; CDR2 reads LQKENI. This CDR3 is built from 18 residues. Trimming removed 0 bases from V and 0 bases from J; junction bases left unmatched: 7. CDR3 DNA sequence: TGTGCCAGCTCACCACCTCGCGGGACAGGCTATAGCAATCAGCCCCAGCATTTT. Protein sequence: CASSPPRGTGYSNQPQHF.